The clone carrying this T cell receptor (beta chain) was detected ten times or more. TCRdb re-analyzed the PCR reads through MiXCR. The data contain 55,000 to 75,000 clones, around 20% of them singletons. CDR1 and CDR2 (germline): SEHNR, FQNEAQ (reference sequence). This CDR3 region has 12 residues. Trimming stripped 4 bases from V and 0 bases from J, with 4 bases between. This entry comes from a study of metastatic and nonmetastatic thyroid tumors. Looking at the study overall: Across blood and tumor or nodule tissue, repertoires from malignant and benign thyroid patients were compared with one another.

Before thyroid surgery, none of the patients had received any treatment. The chain is built from TRBV7-9 and TRBJ2-7; unclear D gene. This TCR came from a female donor with papillary thyroid cancer or a benign thyroid nodule (not recorded which). Some clones in this sample may be carry-over from other donors' samples. Sequences were obtained from blood. For the CDR3, the DNA is TGTGCCAGCAGCTCCTACTCCTACGAGCAGTACTTC. This encodes CASSSYSYEQYF. The full variable domain, completed using reference TRBV7-9 and TRBJ2-7, is DTGVSQNPRHKITKRGQNVTFRCDPISEHNRLYWYRQTLGQGPEFLTYFQNEAQLEKSRLLSDRFSAERPKGSFSTLEIQRTEQGDSAMYLCASSSYSYEQYFGPGTRLTVT.